Only a few counts were recorded for the clone carrying this TCR beta chain. Its antigen is as yet unknown. The data stem from a study of blood T cells in healthy people across ages. Combining a sample-barcoded 5' primer with a J-beta primer mix, a second PCR ran for about 7 to 12 cycles. TCRdb fed the 5' RACE reads into MiXCR, producing one record per CDR3 protein. The table lists a few hundred thousand distinct CDR3 sequences, about 55% of them singletons, with around 53% in the top ten. The CDR3 is 15 amino acids. Germline-derived CDR1 and CDR2 are SQVTM and ANQGSEA. J lost 4 bases, V lost 4 bases, and 9 bases had no gene match. Findings of the study overall: Unsorted PBMCs blocked a conclusive comparison of naive and antigen-experienced cells.

Source material: blood. The clonotype comes from a man in his 60s in good health. V gene TRBV29-1 combines with J gene TRBJ1-4, with TRBD1 matching over 7 bases. In DNA, the CDR3 is TGCAGCGTTGGCTACCGGGACAGACTTAATGAAAAACTGTTTTTT. This sequence encodes CSVGYRDRLNEKLFF.